This entry features one T cell receptor beta chain sequence. Its antigen is unknown. 60 Vbeta and 13 Jbeta primers were used in PCR. Assay: immunoSEQ multiplex PCR; the TCRdb copy retains only in-frame clones and omits some. This repertoire comprises nearly 200,000 clones; its ten largest clones make up roughly 0.74%. The data were taken from a study of cytomegalovirus exposure and HLA in healthy donors. Trimming took 6 bases from V and 6 from J; bases not matched to a gene: 7. This CDR3 contains 14 residues. CDR1 SGHDN and CDR2 FVKESK come from the germline V gene. Notes on the study in general: In vitro data verified a few CMV-associated chains as specific for CMV antigens. In a later analysis, HLA-C alleles had the fewest associated TCRs, DRB1 alleles the most.

This clonotype was obtained from a boy aged 5 to 17 in good health and CMV-seronegative. This rearrangement joins TRBV14 to TRBJ1-2, with 10 bases identical to TRBD1. Sequenced input: PBMCs. CDR3 sequence reads: CASRVDRGPDGYTF. CDR3 coding DNA: TGTGCCAGCAGGGTAGACAGGGGGCCTGATGGCTACACCTTC.